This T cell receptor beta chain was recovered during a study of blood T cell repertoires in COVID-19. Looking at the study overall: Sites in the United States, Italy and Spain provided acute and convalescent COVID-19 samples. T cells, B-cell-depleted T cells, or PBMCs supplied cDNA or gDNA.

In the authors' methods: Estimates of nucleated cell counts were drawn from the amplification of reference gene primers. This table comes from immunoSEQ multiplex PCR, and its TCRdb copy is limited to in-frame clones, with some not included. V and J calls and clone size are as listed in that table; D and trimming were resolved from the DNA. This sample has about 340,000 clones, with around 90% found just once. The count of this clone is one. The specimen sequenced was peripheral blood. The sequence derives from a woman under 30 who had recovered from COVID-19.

The CDR3 region is CATSERQNTEAFF. CDR3 coding DNA: TGTGCCACCAGTGAAAGACAGAACACTGAAGCTTTCTTT. The chain employs TRBV24-1 and TRBJ1-1; D unresolved. The CDR3 spans 13 residues. CDR1 KGHDR and CDR2 SFDVKD come from the germline V gene. V lost 4 bases and J lost 1, with 6 bases in between.